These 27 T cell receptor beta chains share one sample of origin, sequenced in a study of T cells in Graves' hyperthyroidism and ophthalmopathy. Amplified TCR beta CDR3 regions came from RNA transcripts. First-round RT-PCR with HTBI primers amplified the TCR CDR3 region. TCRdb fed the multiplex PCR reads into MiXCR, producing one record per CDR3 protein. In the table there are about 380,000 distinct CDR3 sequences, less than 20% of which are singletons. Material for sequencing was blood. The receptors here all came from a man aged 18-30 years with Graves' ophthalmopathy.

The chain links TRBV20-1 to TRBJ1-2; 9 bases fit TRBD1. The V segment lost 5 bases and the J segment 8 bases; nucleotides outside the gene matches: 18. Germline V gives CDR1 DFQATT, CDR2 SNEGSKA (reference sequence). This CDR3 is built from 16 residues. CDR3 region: CSALYLPGQGLSGYTF. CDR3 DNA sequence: TGCAGTGCTTTATATCTACCGGGACAGGGACTTTCGGGCTACACCTTC.

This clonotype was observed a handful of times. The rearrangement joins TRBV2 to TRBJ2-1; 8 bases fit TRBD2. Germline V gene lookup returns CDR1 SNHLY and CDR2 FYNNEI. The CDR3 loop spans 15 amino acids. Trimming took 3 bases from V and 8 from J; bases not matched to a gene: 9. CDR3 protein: CASSDPRGGNDEQFF. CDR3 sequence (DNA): TGTGCCAGCAGTGATCCGCGCGGGGGGAACGATGAGCAGTTCTTC.

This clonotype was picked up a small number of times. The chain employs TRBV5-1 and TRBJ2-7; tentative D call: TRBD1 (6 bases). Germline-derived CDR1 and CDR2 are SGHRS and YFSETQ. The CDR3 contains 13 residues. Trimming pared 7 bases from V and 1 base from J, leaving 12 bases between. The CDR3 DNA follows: TGCGCCAGCCAGGGGCCCAGTTCCTACGAGCAGTACTTC. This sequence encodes CASQGPSSYEQYF.

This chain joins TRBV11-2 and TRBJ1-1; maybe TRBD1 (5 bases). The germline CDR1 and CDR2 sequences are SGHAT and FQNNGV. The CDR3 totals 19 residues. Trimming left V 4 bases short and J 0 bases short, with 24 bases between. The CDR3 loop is CASSSDFRGGRRLNTEAFF. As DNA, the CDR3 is TGTGCCAGCAGCTCTGACTTTCGCGGGGGTAGGAGATTGAACACTGAAGCTTTCTTT. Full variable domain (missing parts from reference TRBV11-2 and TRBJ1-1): EAGVAQSPRYKIIEKRQSVAFWCNPISGHATLYWYQQILGQGPKLLIQFQNNGVVDDSQLPKDRFSAERLKGVDSTLKIQPAKLEDSAVYLCASSSDFRGGRRLNTEAFFGQGTRLTVV.

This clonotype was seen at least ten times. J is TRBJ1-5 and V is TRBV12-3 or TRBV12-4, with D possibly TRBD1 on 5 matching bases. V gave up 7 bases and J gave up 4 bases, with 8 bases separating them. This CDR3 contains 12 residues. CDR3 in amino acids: CASNRQNQPQHF. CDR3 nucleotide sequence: TGTGCCAGCAATAGACAGAATCAGCCCCAGCATTTT.

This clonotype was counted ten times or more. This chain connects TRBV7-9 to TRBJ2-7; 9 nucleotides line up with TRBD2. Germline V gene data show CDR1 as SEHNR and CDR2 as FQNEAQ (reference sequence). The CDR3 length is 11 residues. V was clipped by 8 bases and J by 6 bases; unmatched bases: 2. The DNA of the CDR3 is TGTGCCAGCGCTAGCGGGGTCGAGCAGTACTTC. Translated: CASASGVEQYF.

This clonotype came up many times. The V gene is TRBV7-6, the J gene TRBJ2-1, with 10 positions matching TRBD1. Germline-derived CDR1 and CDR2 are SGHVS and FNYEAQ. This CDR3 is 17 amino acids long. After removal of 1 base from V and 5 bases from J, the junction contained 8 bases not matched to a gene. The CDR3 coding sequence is TGTGCCAGCAGCTTAGGGTACCGGGACAGGGGCAACAATGAGCAGTTCTTC. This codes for CASSLGYRDRGNNEQFF.

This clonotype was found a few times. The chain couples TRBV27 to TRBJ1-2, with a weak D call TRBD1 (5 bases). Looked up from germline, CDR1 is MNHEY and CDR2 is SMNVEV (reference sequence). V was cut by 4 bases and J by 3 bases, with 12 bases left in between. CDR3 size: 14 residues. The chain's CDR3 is CASSWDASDYGYTF. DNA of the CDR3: TGTGCCAGCAGTTGGGACGCATCGGACTATGGCTACACCTTC.

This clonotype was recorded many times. This CDR3 is CASGSYPGAREQYF. The CDR3 DNA is TGTGCCAGCGGATCATATCCGGGGGCACGGGAGCAGTACTTC. V is TRBV7-9 and J is TRBJ2-7; D may correspond to TRBD1 or TRBD2 (6 bases each). Germline V gives CDR1 SEHNR, CDR2 FQNEAQ (reference sequence). This CDR3 contains 14 residues. Trimming stripped 8 bases from V and 7 bases from J, with 21 bases between.

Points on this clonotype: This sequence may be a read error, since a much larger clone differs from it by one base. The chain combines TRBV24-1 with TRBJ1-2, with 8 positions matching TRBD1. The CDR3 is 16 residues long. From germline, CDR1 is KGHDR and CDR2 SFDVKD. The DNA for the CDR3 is TGTGCCACCGGTGACCGTCCCGGGACAGGACTCTATGGCTACACCTTC. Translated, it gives CATGDRPGTGLYGYTF.

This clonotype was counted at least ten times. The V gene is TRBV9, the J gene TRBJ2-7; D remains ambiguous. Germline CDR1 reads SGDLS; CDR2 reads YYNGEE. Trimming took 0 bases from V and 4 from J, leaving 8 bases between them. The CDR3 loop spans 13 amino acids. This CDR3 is CASSVATEYEQYF. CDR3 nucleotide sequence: TGTGCCAGCAGCGTAGCTACTGAGTACGAGCAGTACTTC.

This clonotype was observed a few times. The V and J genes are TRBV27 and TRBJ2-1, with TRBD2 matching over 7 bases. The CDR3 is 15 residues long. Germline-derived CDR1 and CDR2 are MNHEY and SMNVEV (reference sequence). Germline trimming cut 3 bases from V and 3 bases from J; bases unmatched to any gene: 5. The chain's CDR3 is CASSLGGFNYNEQFF. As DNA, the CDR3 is TGTGCCAGCAGTTTGGGGGGGTTTAACTACAATGAGCAGTTCTTC.

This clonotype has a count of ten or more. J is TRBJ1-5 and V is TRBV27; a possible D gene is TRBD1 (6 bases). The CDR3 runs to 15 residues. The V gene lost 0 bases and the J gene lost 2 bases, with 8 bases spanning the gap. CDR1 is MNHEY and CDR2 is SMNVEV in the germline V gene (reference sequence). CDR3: CASSLSNRGNQPQHF. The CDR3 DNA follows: TGTGCCAGCAGTTTATCGAACAGGGGCAATCAGCCCCAGCATTTT.

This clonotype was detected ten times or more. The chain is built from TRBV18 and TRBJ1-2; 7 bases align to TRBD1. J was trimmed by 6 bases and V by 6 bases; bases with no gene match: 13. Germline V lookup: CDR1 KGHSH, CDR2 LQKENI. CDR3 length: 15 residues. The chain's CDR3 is CASSQGLGQTHGYTF. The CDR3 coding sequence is TGTGCCAGCTCCCAGGGACTGGGACAGACACATGGCTACACCTTC.

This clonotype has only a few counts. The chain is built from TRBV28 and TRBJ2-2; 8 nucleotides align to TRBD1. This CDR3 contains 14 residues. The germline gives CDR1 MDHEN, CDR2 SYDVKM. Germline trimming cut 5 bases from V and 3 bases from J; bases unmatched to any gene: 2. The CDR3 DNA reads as TGTGCCAGCAGTACACAGGGGGACACCGGGGAGCTGTTTTTT. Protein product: CASSTQGDTGELFF. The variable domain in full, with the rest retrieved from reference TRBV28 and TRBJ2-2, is DVKVTQSSRYLVKRTGEKVFLECVQDMDHENMFWYRQDPGLGLRLIYFSYDVKMKEKGDIPEGYSVSREKKERFSLILESASTNQTSMYLCASSTQGDTGELFFGEGSRLTVL.

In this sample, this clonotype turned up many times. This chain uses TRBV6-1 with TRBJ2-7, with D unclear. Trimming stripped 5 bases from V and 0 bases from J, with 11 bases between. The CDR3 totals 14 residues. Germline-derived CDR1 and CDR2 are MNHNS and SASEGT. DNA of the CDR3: TGTGCCAGCAGTTCCAAGGGTAGCTCCTACGAGCAGTACTTC. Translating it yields CASSSKGSSYEQYF.

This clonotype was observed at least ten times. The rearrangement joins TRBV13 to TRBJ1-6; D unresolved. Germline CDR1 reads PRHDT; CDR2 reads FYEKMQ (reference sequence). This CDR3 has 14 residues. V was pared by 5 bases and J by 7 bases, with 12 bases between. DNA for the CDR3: TGTGCCAGCAGCCAAGCGGGAAGAAATTCACCCCTCCACTTT. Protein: CASSQAGRNSPLHF.

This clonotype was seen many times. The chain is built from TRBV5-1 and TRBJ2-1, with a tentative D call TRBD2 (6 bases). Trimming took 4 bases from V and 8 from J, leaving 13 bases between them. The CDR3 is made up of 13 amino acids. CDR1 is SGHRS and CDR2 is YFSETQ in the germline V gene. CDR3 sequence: CASSASGGDEQFF. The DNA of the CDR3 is TGCGCCAGCAGCGCCTCAGGCGGGGATGAGCAGTTCTTC. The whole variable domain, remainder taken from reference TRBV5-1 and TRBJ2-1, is KAGVTQTPRYLIKTRGQQVTLSCSPISGHRSVSWYQQTPGQGLQFLFEYFSETQRNKGNFPGRFSGRQFSNSRSEMNVSTLELGDSALYLCASSASGGDEQFFGPGTRLTVL.

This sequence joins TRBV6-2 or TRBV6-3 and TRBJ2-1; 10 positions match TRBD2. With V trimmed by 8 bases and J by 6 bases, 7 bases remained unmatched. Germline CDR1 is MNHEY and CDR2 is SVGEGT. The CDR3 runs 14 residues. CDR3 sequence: CASVDSGGANEQFF. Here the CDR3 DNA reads TGTGCCAGCGTGGACAGCGGGGGGGCCAATGAGCAGTTCTTC.

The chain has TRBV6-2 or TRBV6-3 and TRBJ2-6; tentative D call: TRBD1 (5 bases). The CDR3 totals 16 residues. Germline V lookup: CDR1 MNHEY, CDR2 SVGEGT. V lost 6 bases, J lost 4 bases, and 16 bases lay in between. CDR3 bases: TGTGCCAGCAGCCAGGGTTGGGGATACGGGGCCAACGTCCTGACTTTC. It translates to CASSQGWGYGANVLTF.

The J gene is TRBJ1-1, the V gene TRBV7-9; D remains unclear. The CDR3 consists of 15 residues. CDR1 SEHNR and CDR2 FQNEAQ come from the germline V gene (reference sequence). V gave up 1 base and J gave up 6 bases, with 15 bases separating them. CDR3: CASSLGRAPRPEAFF. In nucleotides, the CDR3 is TGTGCCAGCAGCTTAGGACGGGCCCCTCGCCCTGAAGCTTTCTTT.

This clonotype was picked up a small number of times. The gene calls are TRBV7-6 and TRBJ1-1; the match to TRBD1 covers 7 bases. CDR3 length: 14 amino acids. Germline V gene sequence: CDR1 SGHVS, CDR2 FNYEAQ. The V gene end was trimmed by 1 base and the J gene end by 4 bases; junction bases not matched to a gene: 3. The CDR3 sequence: CASSLDAGGTEAFF. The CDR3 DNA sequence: TGTGCCAGCAGCTTAGACGCAGGGGGCACTGAAGCTTTCTTT. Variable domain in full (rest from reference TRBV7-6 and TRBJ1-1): GAGVSQSPRYKVTKRGQDVALRCDPISGHVSLYWYRQALGQGPEFLTYFNYEAQQDKSGLPNDRFSAERPEGSISTLTIQRTEQRDSAMYRCASSLDAGGTEAFFGQGTRLTVV.

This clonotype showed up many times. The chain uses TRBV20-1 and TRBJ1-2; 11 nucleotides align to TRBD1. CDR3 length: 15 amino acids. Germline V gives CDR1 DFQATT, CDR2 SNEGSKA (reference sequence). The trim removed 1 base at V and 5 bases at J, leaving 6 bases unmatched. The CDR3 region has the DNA TGCAGTGCTAGAGGCCAAGGACAGGGGGCTTATGGCTACACCTTC. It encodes CSARGQGQGAYGYTF.

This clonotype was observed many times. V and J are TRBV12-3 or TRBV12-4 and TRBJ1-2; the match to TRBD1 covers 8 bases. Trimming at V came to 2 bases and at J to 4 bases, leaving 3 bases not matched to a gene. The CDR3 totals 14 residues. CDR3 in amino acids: CASSLSGQGYGYTF. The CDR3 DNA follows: TGTGCCAGCAGTTTATCCGGACAGGGCTATGGCTACACCTTC.

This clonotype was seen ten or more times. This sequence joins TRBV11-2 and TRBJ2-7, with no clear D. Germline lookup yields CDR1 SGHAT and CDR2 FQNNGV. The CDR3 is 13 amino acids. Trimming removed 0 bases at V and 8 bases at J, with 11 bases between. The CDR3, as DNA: TGTGCCAGCAGCTTAGAGTATTGGGTTCAGCAGTACTTC. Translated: CASSLEYWVQQYF.

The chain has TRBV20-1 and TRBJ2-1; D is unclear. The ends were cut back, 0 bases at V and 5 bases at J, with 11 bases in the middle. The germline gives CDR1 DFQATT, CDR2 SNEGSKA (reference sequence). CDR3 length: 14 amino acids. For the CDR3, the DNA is TGCAGTGCTAGAGATCAGGACCTTAACAATGAGCAGTTCTTC. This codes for CSARDQDLNNEQFF.

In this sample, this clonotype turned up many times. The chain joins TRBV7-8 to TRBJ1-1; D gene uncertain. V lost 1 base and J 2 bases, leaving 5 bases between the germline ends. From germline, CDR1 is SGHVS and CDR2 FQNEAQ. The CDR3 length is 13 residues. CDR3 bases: TGTGCCAGCAGCTTAGACGTAAACACTGAAGCTTTCTTT. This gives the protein CASSLDVNTEAFF.